This is a list of T cell receptor beta chains from one sample in a study of low-dose radiotherapy and immunotherapy resistance in tumors. TCRdb reanalysed the reads using MiXCR and keeps one entry per CDR3 protein. The top ten clones hold around 10% of a sample with some 71,000 distinct CDR3 sequences, less than 40% of them seen once. Sample: PBMCs, taken before treatment. The receptor set was obtained from a female donor with ovarian cancer. Both conserved end residues are part of each CDR3. A D gene is named only where the DNA matches it firmly. The listing skips clone size in some rows; elsewhere it reads once, few, many or a size class.

clone_size j_call v_call d_call cdr3_aa cdr3_nt
many TRBJ2-5 TRBV24-1 TRBD1 CATGGQGQETQYF TGTGCCACCGGAGGACAGGGACAAGAGACCCAGTACTTC
many TRBJ2-4 TRBV14 TRBD2 CASSNGLAGDKYF TGTGCCAGCAGCAACGGACTAGCGGGAGATAAGTACTTC
many TRBJ2-7 TRBV4-3 - CASSQGTQPSYEQYF TGCGCCAGCAGCCAAGGTACCCAGCCCTCCTACGAGCAGTACTTC
once TRBJ2-1 TRBV5-1 - CASSLGVYYNEQFF TGCGCCAGCAGCTTGGGGGTCTATTACAATGAGCAGTTCTTC
many TRBJ1-3 TRBV5-1 TRBD1 CASSLDGGGKWSGNTIYF TGCGCCAGCAGCTTGGATGGAGGGGGCAAGTGGTCTGGAAACACCATATATTTT
many TRBJ1-3 TRBV1 - CTSSQVGGGNTIYF -
many TRBJ1-2 TRBV29-1 - CSFSRDYGYTF TGCAGTTTCTCGCGCGACTATGGCTACACCTTC
- TRBJ2-4 TRBV29-1 - CSVEGGVAKNIQYF TGCAGCGTTGAAGGGGGGGTAGCCAAAAACATTCAGTACTTC
few TRBJ1-5 TRBV7-2 - CASSLRAGSNQPQHF TGTGCCAGCAGCTTACGGGCAGGCAGCAATCAGCCCCAGCATTTT
many TRBJ2-7 TRBV27 - CASSPALRNEQYF TGTGCCAGCAGTCCGGCCCTCCGGAACGAGCAGTACTTC
many TRBJ2-1 TRBV20-1 - CSAKRGDYNEQFF TGCAGTGCTAAGAGGGGGGACTACAATGAGCAGTTCTTC
many TRBJ2-5 TRBV28 TRBD1 CASSSPRGQGRETQYF TGTGCCAGCAGTTCCCCCCGGGGACAGGGGAGAGAGACCCAGTACTTC
many TRBJ1-6 TRBV25-1 TRBD1 CASSESHRGGSPLHF TGTGCCAGCAGTGAATCCCACAGGGGGGGTTCACCCCTCCACTTT
- TRBJ1-1 TRBV4-3 - CASSQEYGYTEAFF TGCGCCAGCAGCCAAGAGTACGGTTACACTGAAGCTTTCTTT
many TRBJ2-1 TRBV5-1 - CASSLAGNPYNEQFF TGCGCCAGCAGCTTGGCCGGGAACCCCTACAATGAGCAGTTCTTC
many TRBJ2-6 TRBV19 - CASSILRGAGEAGANVLTF TGTGCCAGTAGTATCCTCCGGGGCGCCGGAGAGGCTGGGGCCAACGTCCTGACTTTC
- TRBJ2-1 TRBV6-8 TRBD1 CASSGLPGQGGNEQFF TGTGCCAGCAGTGGCTTACCGGGACAGGGAGGGAATGAGCAGTTCTTC
many TRBJ2-1 TRBV7-3 TRBD2 CASSPMGLAVSNEQFF TGTGCCAGCAGCCCCATGGGACTAGCGGTCTCCAATGAGCAGTTCTTC
many TRBJ2-7 TRBV10-3 - CAISEQWEQYF TGTGCCATCAGTGAGCAGTGGGAGCAGTACTTC
- TRBJ2-2 TRBV11-2 - CASSLARAYTGELFFF -
many TRBJ1-1 TRBV14 - CASSQGRVNTEAFF TGTGCCAGCAGCCAAGGGCGAGTGAACACTGAAGCTTTCTTT
many TRBJ2-7 TRBV12-3/TRBV12-4 - CASSLYPPSEQYF TGTGCCAGCAGTTTGTACCCACCCAGCGAGCAGTACTTC
- TRBJ1-1 TRBV28 - CASKLGLGTEAFF TGTGCCAGCAAACTGGGCCTTGGGACTGAAGCTTTCTTT
- TRBJ2-1 TRBV28 - CASSIGQRNNEQFF TGTGCCAGCAGTATCGGCCAGAGAAACAATGAGCAGTTCTTC
many TRBJ1-1 TRBV7-2 - CASSLVWGETEAFF TGTGCCAGCAGCTTAGTCTGGGGGGAGACTGAAGCTTTCTTT
- TRBJ2-5 TRBV20-1 - CSARDLETQYF TGCAGTGCTAGAGATCTGGAGACCCAGTACTTC
- TRBJ1-1 TRBV5-8 TRBD1 CASSLRDRGEAFF TGTGCCAGCAGCCTCCGGGACAGAGGGGAAGCTTTCTTT
- TRBJ2-1 TRBV11-2 TRBD2 CASSYSGTTYNEQFF TGTGCCAGCAGCTACTCGGGGACTACCTACAATGAGCAGTTCTTC
many TRBJ2-6 TRBV13 TRBD1 CASSLTGGMPGANVLTF TGTGCCAGCAGCTTGACAGGGGGCATGCCTGGGGCCAACGTCCTGACTTTC
- TRBJ1-5 TRBV6-2/TRBV6-3 - CASSTPARQGFQPQHF TGTGCCAGCAGTACCCCCGCGAGGCAGGGGTTTCAGCCCCAGCATTTT
- TRBJ1-5 TRBV19 - CASSIVRGWNQPQHF TGTGCCAGTAGTATAGTAAGGGGCTGGAATCAGCCCCAGCATTTT
medium-sized TRBJ2-7 TRBV7-9 TRBD1 CASSPRDRSSYEQYF TGTGCCAGCAGCCCCCGGGACAGGAGCTCCTACGAGCAGTACTTC
many TRBJ1-1 TRBV14 - CASSQVGWENTEAFF TGTGCCAGCAGTCAAGTAGGGTGGGAGAACACTGAAGCTTTCTTT
many TRBJ2-3 TRBV20-1 TRBD2 CSAGRGGEFRTDTQYF TGCAGTGCTGGTCGGGGGGGGGAGTTCCGCACAGATACGCAGTATTTT
- TRBJ2-4 TRBV7-8 TRBD2 CASSLGASGGQENIQYF TGTGCCAGCAGCTTAGGGGCTAGCGGGGGGCAGGAGAACATTCAGTACTTC
many TRBJ2-5 TRBV19 - CASSMVSQETQYF TGTGCCAGTAGTATGGTCAGTCAAGAGACCCAGTACTTC
many TRBJ2-3 TRBV4-3 - CASSQESSTSTDTQYF TGCGCCAGCAGCCAAGAGAGTAGCACAAGCACAGATACGCAGTATTTT
- TRBJ1-4 TRBV20-1 - CSASPPTPGEREKLFF TGCAGTGCTAGCCCGCCGACCCCGGGGGAAAGGGAAAAACTGTTTTTT
many TRBJ1-2 TRBV5-1 - CASSLGQSYTF TGCGCCAGCAGCTTGGGTCAGTCCTACACCTTC
- TRBJ1-2 TRBV10-3 TRBD1 CAILTPRGPQRGNYGYTF TGTGCCATCCTTACACCGAGGGGGCCACAAAGGGGGAACTATGGCTACACCTTC
many TRBJ2-5 TRBV20-1 TRBD1 CSAMTDRARGETQYF TGCAGTGCCATGACTGACAGGGCTCGAGGGGAGACCCAGTACTTC
many TRBJ2-3 TRBV5-4 TRBD1 CASSRDRLDTQYF TGTGCCAGCAGCAGGGACAGGCTTGATACGCAGTATTTT
- TRBJ1-2 TRBV7-9 - CANSQAPPEANF TGTGCCAACAGCCAGGCCCCCCCCGAGGCTAACTTC
- TRBJ2-5 TRBV7-2 TRBD2 CASSGGGGRLETQYF TGTGCCAGCAGCGGGGGCGGGGGGCGCCTAGAGACCCAGTACTTC
- TRBJ2-1 TRBV28 - CASTFRARGPNEQFF TGTGCCAGCACCTTCAGGGCGCGGGGCCCGAACGAGCAGTTCTTC
many TRBJ1-2 TRBV6-6 - CASNNPGAGYTF TGTGCCAGCAATAATCCGGGGGCGGGCTACACCTTC
many TRBJ2-7 TRBV20-1 - CSASKVRDGHYEQYF TGCAGTGCTAGTAAGGTTCGGGACGGGCACTACGAGCAGTACTTC
- TRBJ1-2 TRBV9 TRBD1 CASSESEQGANYGYTF TGTGCCAGCAGCGAGTCCGAACAGGGGGCTAACTATGGCTACACCTTC
once TRBJ2-1 TRBV27 TRBD2 CASALISGLAGGYEQFF TGTGCCAGCGCCCTAATTTCCGGACTAGCGGGGGGTTATGAGCAGTTCTTC
few TRBJ2-3 TRBV12-3/TRBV12-4 TRBD2 CASRIAGVADTQYF TGTGCCAGCAGAATAGCGGGAGTGGCAGATACGCAGTATTTT
many TRBJ2-1 TRBV5-6 - CASSQGGPTEQFF TGTGCCAGCAGCCAAGGGGGGCCCACTGAGCAGTTCTTC
many TRBJ2-2 TRBV12-3/TRBV12-4 - CASSLVEQGRELFF TGTGCCAGCAGTTTAGTCGAACAGGGAAGGGAGCTGTTTTTT
many TRBJ1-2 TRBV12-3/TRBV12-4 TRBD1 CASSLATGGRGYGYTF TGTGCCAGCAGTTTAGCGACAGGGGGAAGGGGCTATGGCTACACCTTC
many TRBJ2-2 TRBV7-3 TRBD2 CASKGLAGLVNTGELFF TGCGCCAGCAAAGGACTAGCGGGACTCGTTAACACCGGGGAGCTGTTTTTT
few TRBJ2-1 TRBV30 - CAWSPRTNNEQFF TGTGCCTGGAGTCCCCGGACCAACAATGAGCAGTTCTTC
- TRBJ2-2 TRBV5-4 - CASSSKQGGDGELFF TGTGCCAGCAGCTCTAAACAGGGGGGGGACGGGGAGCTGTTTTTT
- TRBJ2-7 TRBV5-1 TRBD1 CASSLEAVGTGYEQYF TGCGCCAGCAGCTTGGAAGCGGTTGGGACAGGGTACGAGCAGTACTTC
many TRBJ1-6 TRBV19 - CASSPARLANSPLHF TGTGCCAGTAGCCCAGCCCGGCTGGCGAATTCACCCCTCCACTTT
once TRBJ1-1 TRBV30 - CAWSVLGRTEAFF TGTGCCTGGAGTGTACTGGGTCGCACTGAAGCTTTCTTT
many TRBJ2-2 TRBV6-8 TRBD2 CASTAPSGGSRFGGELFF TGTGCCAGCACAGCCCCCTCGGGGGGATCTAGGTTTGGCGGGGAGCTGTTTTTT